This T cell receptor (beta chain) was profiled in a study of T cell changes during pregnancy in multiple sclerosis. With 5 bases removed from V and 3 bases from J, the gap between germline ends came to 9 bases. This CDR3 comprises 14 residues. Germline lookup yields CDR1 SGDLS and CDR2 YYNGEE. Here immunoSEQ multiplex PCR was the method, and the copy in TCRdb shows in-frame clones only, minus some. The sample lists around 39,000 clones; around nine tenths were seen once. The sequence was obtained from a female donor with multiple sclerosis, enrolled in a pregnancy study. The rearrangement links TRBV9 to TRBJ1-6; a weak D match, TRBD1 (6 bases). Sequences were derived from CD8+ T cells from peripheral blood mononuclear cells, sampled in the first trimester of pregnancy. The CDR3 nucleotides are TGTGCCAGCAGTGAGGGGGACTATAATTCACCCCTCCACTTT. Protein sequence: CASSEGDYNSPLHF.